Listed below are T cell receptor beta chains from one sample, sequenced in a study of T cells in Graves' hyperthyroidism and ophthalmopathy. One entry per CDR3 protein, called by TCRdb with MiXCR from the multiplex PCR reads. The sample holds more than 500,000 distinct CDR3 sequences; around 16% are singletons and the top ten take around 28%. The sequencing sample was made of blood. These receptors came from a woman aged 25 to 39 with Graves' ophthalmopathy. The CDR3 runs from the conserved cysteine through the conserved F or W. A D gene is named only where the DNA matches it firmly. Expanded clones are given a class, and other clones once, few, many or no size at all.

J	size	D	V	DNA	CDR3
TRBJ2-7	many	TRBD2	TRBV5-1	TGCGCCAGCAGCTTGGAGTGGTCTAGCGGGAGCTCCAGCTCCTACGAGCAGTACTTC	CASSLEWSSGSSSSYEQYF
TRBJ2-3	.	.	TRBV20-1	TGCAGTGCTAGAAAAGCGGGCACTAGCACAGATACGCAGTATTTT	CSARKAGTSTDTQYF
TRBJ2-7	few	TRBD1	TRBV7-2	TGTGCCAGCAGCGTAGTGACAGGGCTGGCCTACGAGCAGCACTTC	CASSVVTGLAYEQHF
TRBJ2-7	many	TRBD1	TRBV27	TGTGCCAGCAGTGAACGACCGATGGACAGGGGGGACGAGCAGTACTTC	CASSERPMDRGDEQYF
TRBJ2-3	few	TRBD2	TRBV7-2	TGTGCCAGCAGCTTTGGGACTAGCGGGCACACAGATACGCAGTATTTT	CASSFGTSGHTDTQYF
TRBJ2-2	many	.	TRBV7-9	TGTGCCAGCAGCATCCGGGGTAGGGACGGCAACACCGGGGAGCTGTTTTTT	CASSIRGRDGNTGELFF
TRBJ2-7	many	TRBD2	TRBV5-4	TGTGCCAGCAGCCCACCGGGACGGGAGGGAAGCGAGCAGTACTTC	CASSPPGREGSEQYF
TRBJ2-4	many	.	TRBV7-2	TGTGCCAGCAGCTTATCAGGGGCCAAAAACATTCAGTACTTC	CASSLSGAKNIQYF
TRBJ2-3	few	TRBD2	TRBV5-1	TGCGCCAGCAGCTTTAGCGGGAGGGCCGCAGATACGCAGTATTTT	CASSFSGRAADTQYF
TRBJ2-5	.	.	TRBV6-6	TGTGCCAGTCCAGTTACTGGACTGAAACAAGAGACCCAGTACTTC	CASPVTGLKQETQYF
TRBJ2-7	few	.	TRBV28	TGTGCCAGCAGTCCCCCCGCAAGCTCCTACGAGCAGTACTTC	CASSPPASSYEQYF
TRBJ2-4	once	.	TRBV14	TGTGCCAGCAGCCGATGGGACAAAAACATTCAGTACTTC	CASSRWDKNIQYF
TRBJ2-1	.	.	TRBV10-3	TGTGCCATCAGTGACCCCCCCCAGGGATACAAAGGGAGTCAGTTCTTC	CAISDPPQGYKGSQFF
TRBJ2-1	many	.	TRBV14	TGTGCCAGCAGCCCCACAGGGACCTACAATGAGCAGTTCTTC	CASSPTGTYNEQFF
TRBJ2-4	many	TRBD1	TRBV5-1	TGCGCCAGCAGCTTGGCCGGGACAGCCAGCCCCAAAAACATTCAGTACTTC	CASSLAGTASPKNIQYF
TRBJ2-2	.	.	TRBV6-5	TGTGCCAGCAGTTACTCGACCGGGAACACCGGGGAGCTGTTTTTT	CASSYSTGNTGELFF
TRBJ2-1	many	.	TRBV18	TGTGCCAGCTCACCTAATCCCAGTACTAGGCGCACCAATGAGCAGTTCTTC	CASSPNPSTRRTNEQFF
TRBJ2-1	.	TRBD2	TRBV30	TGTGCCTGGAGTGACCTTGGGACTAGTTACAATGAGCAGTTCTTC	CAWSDLGTSYNEQFF
TRBJ1-1	many	TRBD1	TRBV4-1	TGCGCCAGCAGCAAAGGGACAGGGGCCACTGAAGCTTTCTTT	CASSKGTGATEAFF
TRBJ2-7	many	TRBD1	TRBV5-1	TGCGCCAGCAGCTTGCCGGACAGGGGCGGGCAGTACTTC	CASSLPDRGGQYF
TRBJ1-2	many	.	TRBV5-1	TGCGCCAGCAGCCCGTCAGGCTATGGCTACACCTTC	CASSPSGYGYTF
TRBJ1-1	.	.	TRBV20-1	TGCAGTGCTCCGACTGTTTTGAACACTGAAGCTTTCTTT	CSAPTVLNTEAFF
TRBJ1-1	.	TRBD1	TRBV5-1	TGCGCCAGCATCGAAGACAGGGGGAACACTGAAGCTTTCTTT	CASIEDRGNTEAFF
TRBJ2-1	.	.	TRBV19	TGTGCCAGTAGCTGGGGTTACAACAATGAGCAGTTCTTC	CASSWGYNNEQFF
TRBJ2-1	.	TRBD2	TRBV20-1	TGCAGTGCGGGTAGCGGGAGCCATGAGCAGTTCTTC	CSAGSGSHEQFF